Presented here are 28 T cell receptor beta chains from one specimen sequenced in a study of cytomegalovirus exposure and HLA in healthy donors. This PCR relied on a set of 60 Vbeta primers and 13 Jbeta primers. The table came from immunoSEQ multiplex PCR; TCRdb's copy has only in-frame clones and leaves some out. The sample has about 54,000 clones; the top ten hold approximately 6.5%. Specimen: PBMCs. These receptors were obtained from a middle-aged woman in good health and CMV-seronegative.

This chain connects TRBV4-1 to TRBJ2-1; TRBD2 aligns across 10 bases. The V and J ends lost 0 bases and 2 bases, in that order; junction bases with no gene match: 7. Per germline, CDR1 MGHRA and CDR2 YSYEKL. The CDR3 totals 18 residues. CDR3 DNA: TGCGCCAGCAGCCAAGAAGATGTAGCGGGGGGTCCCTACAATGAGCAGTTCTTC. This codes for CASSQEDVAGGPYNEQFF.

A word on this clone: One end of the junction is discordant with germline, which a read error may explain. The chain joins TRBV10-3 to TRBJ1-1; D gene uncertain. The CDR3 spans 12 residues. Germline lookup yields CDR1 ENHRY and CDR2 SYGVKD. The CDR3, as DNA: TGTGCCATCAGGGGCATGAACACTGAAGATTTCTTT. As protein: CAIRGMNTEDFF.

This CDR3 reads CASSPTGGENIQYF. The CDR3 nucleotides read TGTGCCAGCAGTCCAACAGGGGGCGAAAACATTCAGTACTTC. The chain recombines TRBV6-1 with TRBJ2-4; 9 bases are shared with TRBD1. Trimming cost V 5 bases and J 5 bases; bases outside gene matches: 4. The length of the CDR3 is 14 residues. Germline loops: CDR1 MNHNS, CDR2 SASEGT.

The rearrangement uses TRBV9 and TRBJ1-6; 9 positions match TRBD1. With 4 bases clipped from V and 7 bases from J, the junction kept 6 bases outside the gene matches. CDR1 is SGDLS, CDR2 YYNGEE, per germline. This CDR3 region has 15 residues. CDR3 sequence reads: CASSPWTGDNSPLHF. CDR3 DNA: TGTGCCAGCAGCCCCTGGACAGGGGACAATTCACCCCTCCACTTT.

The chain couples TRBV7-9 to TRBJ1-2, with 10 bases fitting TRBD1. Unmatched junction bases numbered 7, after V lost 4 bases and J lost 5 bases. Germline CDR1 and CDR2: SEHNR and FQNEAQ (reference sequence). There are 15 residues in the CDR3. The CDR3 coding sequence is TGTGCCAGCAGCTCCGACAGGGGGCGGGATTATGGCTACACCTTC. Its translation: CASSSDRGRDYGYTF.

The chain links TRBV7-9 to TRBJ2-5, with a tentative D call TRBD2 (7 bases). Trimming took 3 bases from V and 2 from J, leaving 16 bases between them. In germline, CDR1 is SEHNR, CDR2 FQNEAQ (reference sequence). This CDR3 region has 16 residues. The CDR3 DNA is TGTGCCAGCAGCTTTTTAACAGGGAGGGGACAAGAGACCCAGTACTTC. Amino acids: CASSFLTGRGQETQYF.

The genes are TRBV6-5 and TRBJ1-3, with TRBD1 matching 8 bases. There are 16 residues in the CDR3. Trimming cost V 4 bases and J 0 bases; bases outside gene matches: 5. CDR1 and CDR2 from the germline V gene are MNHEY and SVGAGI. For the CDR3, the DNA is TGTGCCAGCAGTTGGACAGGGATTGTCTCTGGAAACACCATATATTTT. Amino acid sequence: CASSWTGIVSGNTIYF.

Here the CDR3 DNA reads TGCGCCAGCAGCTCAGGGGGTGGCAATCAGCCCCAGCATTTT. This codes for CASSSGGGNQPQHF. The V and J genes are TRBV5-1 and TRBJ1-5; 7 bases line up with TRBD1. Germline values: CDR1 SGHRS, CDR2 YFSETQ. This CDR3 has 14 residues. Trimming removed 3 bases from V and 2 bases from J; junction bases left unmatched: 2.

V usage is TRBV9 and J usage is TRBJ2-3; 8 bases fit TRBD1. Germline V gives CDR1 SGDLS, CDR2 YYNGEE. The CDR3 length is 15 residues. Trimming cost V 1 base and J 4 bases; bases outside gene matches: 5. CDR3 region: CASSVTGGASDTQYF. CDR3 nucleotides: TGTGCCAGCAGCGTAACAGGGGGTGCCTCAGATACGCAGTATTTT.

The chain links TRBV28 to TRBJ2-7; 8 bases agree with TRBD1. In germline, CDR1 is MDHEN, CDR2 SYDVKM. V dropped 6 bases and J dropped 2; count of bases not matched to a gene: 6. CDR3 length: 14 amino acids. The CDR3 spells CASRTQGGAYEQYF. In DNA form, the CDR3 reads TGTGCCAGCAGGACACAGGGGGGTGCCTACGAGCAGTACTTC. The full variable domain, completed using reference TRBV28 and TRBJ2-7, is DVKVTQSSRYLVKRTGEKVFLECVQDMDHENMFWYRQDPGLGLRLIYFSYDVKMKEKGDIPEGYSVSREKKERFSLILESASTNQTSMYLCASRTQGGAYEQYFGPGTRLTVT.

CDR3: CSARGQFLNTEAFF. CDR3 nucleotides: TGCAGCGCCCGAGGACAGTTCTTGAACACTGAAGCTTTCTTT. V and J are TRBV29-1 and TRBJ1-1, with TRBD1 as a possible D gene (6 bases). The CDR3 is made up of 14 amino acids. Germline V gene sequence: CDR1 SQVTM, CDR2 ANQGSEA. Trimming left V 7 bases short and J 0 bases short, with 15 bases between.

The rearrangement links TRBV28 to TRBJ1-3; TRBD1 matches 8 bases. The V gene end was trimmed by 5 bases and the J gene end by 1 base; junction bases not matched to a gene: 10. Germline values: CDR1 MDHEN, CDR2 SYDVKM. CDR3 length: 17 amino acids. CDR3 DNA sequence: TGTGCCAGCAGTCCCGGGCCAGGGGGCTGGTCTGGAAACACCATATATTTT. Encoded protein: CASSPGPGGWSGNTIYF.

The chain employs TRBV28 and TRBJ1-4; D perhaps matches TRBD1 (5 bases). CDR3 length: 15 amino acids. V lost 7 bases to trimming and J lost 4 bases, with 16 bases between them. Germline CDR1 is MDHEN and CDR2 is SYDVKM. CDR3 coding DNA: TGTGCCAGCAACTCGTTGGGGCAGGTTAATGAAAAACTGTTTTTT. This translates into CASNSLGQVNEKLFF.

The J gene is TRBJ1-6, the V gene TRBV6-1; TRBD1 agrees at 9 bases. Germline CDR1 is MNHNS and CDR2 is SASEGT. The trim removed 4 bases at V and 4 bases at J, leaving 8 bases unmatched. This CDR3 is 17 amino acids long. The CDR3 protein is CASSVQTGTGYNSPLHF. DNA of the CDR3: TGTGCCAGCAGTGTCCAAACCGGGACAGGGTATAATTCACCCCTCCACTTT.

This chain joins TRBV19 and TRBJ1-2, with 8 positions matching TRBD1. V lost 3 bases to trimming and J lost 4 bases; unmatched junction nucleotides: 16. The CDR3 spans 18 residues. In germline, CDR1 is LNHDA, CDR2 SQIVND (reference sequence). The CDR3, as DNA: TGTGCCAGTAGTATCGAGGCGGGCCGACAGGGGTTTCTCTATGGCTACACCTTC. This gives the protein CASSIEAGRQGFLYGYTF.

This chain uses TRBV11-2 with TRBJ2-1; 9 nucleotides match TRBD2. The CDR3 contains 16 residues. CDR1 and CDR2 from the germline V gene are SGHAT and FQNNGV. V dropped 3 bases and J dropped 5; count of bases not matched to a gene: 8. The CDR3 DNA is TGTGCCAGCAGCTTCTCAAGCGGGAGGCCGGACAATGAGCAGTTCTTC. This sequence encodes CASSFSSGRPDNEQFF.

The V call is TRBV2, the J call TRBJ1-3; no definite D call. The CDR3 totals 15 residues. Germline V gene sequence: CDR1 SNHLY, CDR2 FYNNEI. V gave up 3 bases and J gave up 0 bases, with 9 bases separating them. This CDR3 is CASSDLSRSGNTIYF. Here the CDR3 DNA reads TGTGCCAGCAGTGATCTGAGTCGCTCTGGAAACACCATATATTTT.

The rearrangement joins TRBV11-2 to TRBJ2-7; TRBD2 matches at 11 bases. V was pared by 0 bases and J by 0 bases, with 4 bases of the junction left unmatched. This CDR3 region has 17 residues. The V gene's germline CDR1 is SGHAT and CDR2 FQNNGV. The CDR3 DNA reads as TGTGCCAGCAGCTTAGATCGTACTAGCGGGAGCTCCTACGAGCAGTACTTC. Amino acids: CASSLDRTSGSSYEQYF.

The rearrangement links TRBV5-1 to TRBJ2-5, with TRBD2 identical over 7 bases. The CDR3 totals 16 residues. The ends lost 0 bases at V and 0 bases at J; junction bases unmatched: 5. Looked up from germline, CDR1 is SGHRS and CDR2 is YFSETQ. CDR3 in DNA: TGCGCCAGCAGCTTGGGGCGGGGGTTCAACCAAGAGACCCAGTACTTC. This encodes CASSLGRGFNQETQYF.

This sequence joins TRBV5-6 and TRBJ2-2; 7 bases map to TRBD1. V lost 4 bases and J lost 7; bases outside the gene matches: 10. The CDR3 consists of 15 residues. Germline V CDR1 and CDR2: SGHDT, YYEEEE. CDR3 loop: CASSLKDRAYGELFF. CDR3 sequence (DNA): TGTGCCAGCAGCCTAAAAGACAGGGCCTACGGGGAGCTGTTTTTT.

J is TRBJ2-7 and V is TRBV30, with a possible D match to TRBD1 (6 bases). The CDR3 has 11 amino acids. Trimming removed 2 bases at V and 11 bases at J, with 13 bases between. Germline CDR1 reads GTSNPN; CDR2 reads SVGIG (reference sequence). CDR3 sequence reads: CAWSRTDSEYF. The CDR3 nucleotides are TGTGCCTGGAGTAGGACAGACTCGGAGTACTTC.

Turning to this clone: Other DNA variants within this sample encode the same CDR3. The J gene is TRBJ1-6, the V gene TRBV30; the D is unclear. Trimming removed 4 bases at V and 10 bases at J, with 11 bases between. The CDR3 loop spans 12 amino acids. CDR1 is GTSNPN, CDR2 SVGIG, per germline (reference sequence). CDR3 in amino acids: CAWTPRGSPLHF. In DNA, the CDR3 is TGTGCCTGGACCCCCCGAGGATCACCCCTCCACTTT.

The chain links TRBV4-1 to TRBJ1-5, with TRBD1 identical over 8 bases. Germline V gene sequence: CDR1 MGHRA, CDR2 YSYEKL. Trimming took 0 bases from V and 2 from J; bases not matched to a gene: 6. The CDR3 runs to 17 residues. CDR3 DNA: TGCGCCAGCAGCCAAGATATCCAGGGGGCTCGCAATCAGCCCCAGCATTTT. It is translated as CASSQDIQGARNQPQHF.

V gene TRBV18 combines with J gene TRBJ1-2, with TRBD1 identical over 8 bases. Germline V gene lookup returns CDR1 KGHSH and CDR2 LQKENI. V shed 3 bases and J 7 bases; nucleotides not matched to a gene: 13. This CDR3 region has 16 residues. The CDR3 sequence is CASSPGPGTGTGGYTF. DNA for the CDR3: TGTGCCAGCTCACCCGGTCCCGGGACAGGTACGGGTGGCTACACCTTC.

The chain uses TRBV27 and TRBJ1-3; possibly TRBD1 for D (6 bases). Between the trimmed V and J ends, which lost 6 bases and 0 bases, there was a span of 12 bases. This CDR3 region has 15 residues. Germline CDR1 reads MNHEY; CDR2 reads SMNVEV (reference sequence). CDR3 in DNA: TGTGCCAGCAGCCCACAGGGAAGCTCTGGAAACACCATATATTTT. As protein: CASSPQGSSGNTIYF.

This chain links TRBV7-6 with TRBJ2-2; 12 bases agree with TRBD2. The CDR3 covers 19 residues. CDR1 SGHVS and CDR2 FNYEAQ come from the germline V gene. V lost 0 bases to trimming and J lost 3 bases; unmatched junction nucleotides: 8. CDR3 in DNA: TGTGCCAGCAGCTTAGCGGCTAGCGGGGGGGCCCTCTACACCGGGGAGCTGTTTTTT. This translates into CASSLAASGGALYTGELFF.

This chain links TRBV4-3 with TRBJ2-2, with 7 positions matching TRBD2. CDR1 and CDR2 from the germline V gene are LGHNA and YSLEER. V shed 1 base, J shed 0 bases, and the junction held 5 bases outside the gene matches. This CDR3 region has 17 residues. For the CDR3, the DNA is TGCGCCAGCAGCCAAGCTATGAGCGGGACGAACACCGGGGAGCTGTTTTTT. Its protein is CASSQAMSGTNTGELFF.

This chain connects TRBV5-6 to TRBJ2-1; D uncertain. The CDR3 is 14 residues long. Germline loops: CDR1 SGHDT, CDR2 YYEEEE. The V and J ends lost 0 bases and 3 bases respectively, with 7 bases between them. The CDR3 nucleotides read TGTGCCAGCAGCTTGGACAGCTACTACAATGAGCAGTTCTTC. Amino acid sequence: CASSLDSYYNEQFF.